The rows below give T cell receptor beta chains drawn from one sample of a study of prognosis after radiotherapy for stage I lung cancer. TCRdb called the multiplex PCR reads again in MiXCR, with one record for every CDR3 protein. Here the sample spans some 28,000 distinct CDR3 sequences, around 30% being singletons. The material was PBMCs, obtained before or after stereotactic body radiation therapy (not recorded which). The receptors originated from a donor aged 50 or older with non-small cell lung cancer. The CDR3 runs from the conserved cysteine through the conserved F or W. D genes are given only for firm matches. Clone size, where shown, is once, few, many, or a class for clones that have expanded.

clone_size: many
j_call: TRBJ2-4
d_call: -
v_call: TRBV28
cdr3_length: 14
cdr3_nt: TGTGCCAGCAGGAAGCGGGCAGCCAAAAACATTCAGTACTTC
cdr3_aa: CASRKRAAKNIQYF

clone_size: many
j_call: TRBJ2-5
d_call: TRBD2
v_call: TRBV5-6
cdr3_length: 15
cdr3_nt: TGTGCCAGCAGCCACACCGGGACTAGCGAAGAGACCCAGTACTTC
cdr3_aa: CASSHTGTSEETQYF

clone_size: many
j_call: TRBJ1-2
d_call: TRBD1
v_call: TRBV30
cdr3_length: 14
cdr3_nt: TGTGCCTGGGGTAGGACAGGCCTTAACTATGGCTACACCTTC
cdr3_aa: CAWGRTGLNYGYTF

clone_size: many
j_call: TRBJ1-5
d_call: -
v_call: TRBV12-3/TRBV12-4
cdr3_length: 16
cdr3_nt: TGTGCCAGCAGTTCCTTCGACAGCGTACCCCCACAGCCCCAGCATTTT
cdr3_aa: CASSSFDSVPPQPQHF

clone_size: -
j_call: TRBJ2-3
d_call: -
v_call: TRBV6-1
cdr3_length: 17
cdr3_nt: TGTGCCAGCAGTCACACCACGGGACTGTTGGGTCCAGATACGCAGTATTTT
cdr3_aa: CASSHTTGLLGPDTQYF

clone_size: many
j_call: TRBJ2-2
d_call: -
v_call: TRBV6-2/TRBV6-3
cdr3_length: 15
cdr3_nt: TGTGCCAGCACCCCAGGGCTTTTGACTGCCGGGGAGCTGTTTTTT
cdr3_aa: CASTPGLLTAGELFF

clone_size: -
j_call: TRBJ2-7
d_call: TRBD2
v_call: TRBV27
cdr3_length: 15
cdr3_nt: TGTGTCAGCAGTACCCTAGGAGCGGGAGCCTACGAGCAGTACTTC
cdr3_aa: CVSSTLGAGAYEQYF

clone_size: many
j_call: TRBJ2-1
d_call: -
v_call: TRBV19
cdr3_length: 15
cdr3_nt: TGTGCCAGTAGTATTCGCCTAGAAGTCGGGGATGAGCAGTTCTTC
cdr3_aa: CASSIRLEVGDEQFF

clone_size: many
j_call: TRBJ2-2
d_call: -
v_call: TRBV28
cdr3_length: 15
cdr3_nt: TGTGCCAGCAGTTCGTTCACCGGGACTCAAGGGGAGCTGTTTTTT
cdr3_aa: CASSSFTGTQGELFF

clone_size: many
j_call: TRBJ2-2
d_call: -
v_call: TRBV28
cdr3_length: 15
cdr3_nt: TGTGCCAGCAGTTGGACAGCTTCGAACACCGGGGAGCTGTTTTTT
cdr3_aa: CASSWTASNTGELFF

clone_size: many
j_call: TRBJ2-7
d_call: TRBD1
v_call: TRBV9
cdr3_length: 16
cdr3_nt: TGTGCCAGCAGCGTAGATATCGGGACAGTTCTTGACGAGCAGTACTTC
cdr3_aa: CASSVDIGTVLDEQYF

clone_size: -
j_call: TRBJ1-5
d_call: TRBD1
v_call: TRBV28
cdr3_length: 18
cdr3_nt: TGTGCCAGCAGTTCGCCGACAGGGAATCGGGTCATAGCAATCAGCCAGCATTTT
cdr3_aa: CASSSPTGNRVIAISQHF

clone_size: many
j_call: TRBJ1-5
d_call: TRBD1
v_call: TRBV6-1
cdr3_length: 14
cdr3_nt: TGTGCCAGCACCCTAAGACAGGGGTATCAGCCCCAGCATTTT
cdr3_aa: CASTLRQGYQPQHF

clone_size: many
j_call: TRBJ1-6
d_call: TRBD1
v_call: TRBV20-1
cdr3_length: 15
cdr3_nt: TGCAGTGCTAGGGGACAGGGGGCATTGTATTCACCCCTCCACTTT
cdr3_aa: CSARGQGALYSPLHF

clone_size: large
j_call: TRBJ2-1
d_call: TRBD2
v_call: TRBV6-1
cdr3_length: 17
cdr3_nt: TGTGCCAGCAGACCACCTAGCGGGGGGAGCGCCTACAATGAGCAGTTCTTC
cdr3_aa: CASRPPSGGSAYNEQFF

clone_size: once
j_call: TRBJ2-6
d_call: -
v_call: TRBV6-9
cdr3_length: 15
cdr3_nt: TGTGCCAGCAGTTGTCCCCTTGGTGGGGCCAACGTCCTGACTTTC
cdr3_aa: CASSCPLGGANVLTF

clone_size: many
j_call: TRBJ2-7
d_call: -
v_call: TRBV27
cdr3_length: 17
cdr3_nt: TGTGCCAGCAGTCCCCGAACCTTCGGACAGAGGGTCTACGAGCAGTACTTC
cdr3_aa: CASSPRTFGQRVYEQYF

clone_size: many
j_call: TRBJ2-5
d_call: -
v_call: TRBV6-2/TRBV6-3
cdr3_length: 15
cdr3_nt: TGTGCCAGCAGTGAAGTCGAGCAAGGGTATGCGACCCAGTACTTC
cdr3_aa: CASSEVEQGYATQYF